Listed here are 2 T cell receptor beta chains from one sample, sequenced in a study of shared clonotypes between healthy human individuals. The repertoire was sequenced with immunoSEQ multiplex PCR; TCRdb's copy has only in-frame clones and lacks some. The profile shows about 1.5 million clones, under 99% of them singletons. Sequencing was done on a sample of naive CD4+ T cells sorted from blood. The subset is: CD45RA+ positively selected. All receptors come from a man between 25 and 39 years old in good health.

CDR3 nucleotide sequence: TGTGCCAGCAGCACACAGGGGGCCCGCGAGCAGTACTTC. It codes for CASSTQGAREQYF. The J gene is TRBJ2-7, the V gene TRBV5-8; TRBD1 matches 9 bases. After removal of 4 bases from V and 6 bases from J, the junction contained 5 bases not matched to a gene. The CDR3 consists of 13 residues. Germline V CDR1 and CDR2: SGHTS, YDEGEE.

This rearrangement joins TRBV28 to TRBJ2-2; TRBD2 agrees at 8 bases. Germline values: CDR1 MDHEN, CDR2 SYDVKM. The V gene end was trimmed by 6 bases and the J gene end by 4 bases; junction bases not matched to a gene: 7. The CDR3 is made up of 15 amino acids. The CDR3, as DNA: TGTGCCAGCAGCCCCAGCGGGAGCTTCACCGGGGAGCTGTTTTTT. Translating it yields CASSPSGSFTGELFF.